Presented here are 8 T cell receptor beta chains from one specimen sequenced in a study of blood T cell repertoires in COVID-19. Method: immunoSEQ multiplex PCR; TCRdb's copy keeps in-frame clones and lacks some. This sample yields 60,000 to 75,000 clones, of which over 70% are seen a single time; about 5.7% belongs to the top ten. The sequenced sample consisted of peripheral blood. All receptors derive from a man aged 45-65 years with active COVID-19.

This clone appeared a few times. DNA of the CDR3: TGTGCCAGCTCCCTCGACAGGGGAGCTCAGCCCCAGCATTTT. Translated: CASSLDRGAQPQHF. This sequence joins TRBV18 and TRBJ1-5; 8 nucleotides line up with TRBD1. V lost 6 bases to trimming and J lost 6 bases; unmatched junction nucleotides: 7. Germline CDR1 is KGHSH and CDR2 is LQKENI. This CDR3 has 14 amino acids.

The gene calls are TRBV5-4 and TRBJ2-3, with 8 nucleotides matching TRBD2. The CDR3 contains 18 residues. Germline CDR1 is SGHNT and CDR2 is YYREEE (reference sequence). V was clipped by 4 bases and J by 2 bases; unmatched bases: 15. This CDR3 is CASSPGGLAAYSTDTQYF. CDR3 DNA: TGTGCCAGCAGCCCGGGGGGGCTAGCGGCATACTCCACAGATACGCAGTATTTT.

This rearrangement joins TRBV18 to TRBJ2-5; perhaps TRBD1 as D (6 bases). The germline CDR1 and CDR2 sequences are KGHSH and LQKENI. This CDR3 is 15 amino acids long. V shed 5 bases and J shed 4 bases, with 17 bases lying between them. CDR3 amino acids: CASSASQGAPETQYF. The DNA of the CDR3 is TGTGCCAGCTCAGCCTCACAGGGAGCACCAGAGACCCAGTACTTC.

The chain has TRBV4-2 and TRBJ1-5; TRBD1 matches 8 bases. This CDR3 has 16 amino acids. The V segment lost 0 bases and the J segment 4 bases; nucleotides outside the gene matches: 5. CDR1 and CDR2 from the germline V gene are LGHNA and YNFKEQ. The CDR3: CASSQDRRTGNQPQHF. CDR3 nucleotide sequence: TGTGCCAGCAGCCAAGATCGAAGGACAGGGAATCAGCCCCAGCATTTT.

This rearrangement joins TRBV27 to TRBJ1-1; TRBD1 matches at 8 bases. V shed 5 bases and J 2 bases; nucleotides not matched to a gene: 7. Per germline, CDR1 MNHEY and CDR2 SMNVEV (reference sequence). This CDR3 spans 15 amino acids. In nucleotides, the CDR3 is TGTGCCAGCAGTCTCCGCAGGGGGCTCAACACTGAAGCTTTCTTT. Translated, it gives CASSLRRGLNTEAFF.

V gene TRBV2 combines with J gene TRBJ1-4; 7 bases match TRBD1. Germline V gene lookup returns CDR1 SNHLY and CDR2 FYNNEI. J gave up 3 bases and V 5 bases, and 6 bases lay outside the gene matches. The length of the CDR3 is 15 residues. CDR3 sequence: CASSRGQFSNEKLFF. The CDR3 DNA sequence: TGTGCCAGCAGTCGGGGACAGTTCTCTAATGAAAAACTGTTTTTT.

This rearrangement joins TRBV7-9 to TRBJ2-1; tentative D call: TRBD1 (6 bases). Trimming took 5 bases from V and 7 from J, leaving 21 bases between them. The CDR3 runs 16 residues. Germline V gene sequence: CDR1 SEHNR, CDR2 FQNEAQ (reference sequence). CDR3 sequence reads: CASSEGRGSVGNEQFF. As DNA, the CDR3 is TGTGCCAGCAGCGAAGGAAGGGGGAGCGTTGGGAATGAGCAGTTCTTC.

The chain has TRBV5-1 and TRBJ1-2; TRBD1 is a possible D gene (6 bases). The CDR3 totals 14 residues. In germline, CDR1 is SGHRS, CDR2 YFSETQ. V shed 0 bases and J shed 3 bases, with 9 bases lying between them. The CDR3 sequence: CASSLAGADYGYTF. In DNA form, the CDR3 reads TGCGCCAGCAGCTTGGCAGGGGCGGACTATGGCTACACCTTC.